What follows is one T cell receptor (beta chain) and its context. Original analysis: Researchers report that nucleated cell counts were estimated from reference gene primer amplification. Repertoires were generated with immunoSEQ multiplex PCR, while TCRdb's copy carries only in-frame clones and drops some. The DNA gave D and trimming, while V, J and clone size come from that table. The sample has about 150,000 clones; roughly three quarters are singletons. The germline V gene encodes CDR1 SGHNT and CDR2 YENEEA. This CDR3 comprises 14 residues. Trimming removed 4 bases from V and 7 bases from J; junction bases left unmatched: 4. The entry originates in a study of blood T cell repertoires in COVID-19. About the study: Acute-phase and convalescent COVID-19 samples originated in the United States, Italy and Spain.

This TCR was recovered from a man aged 50 to 60 with active or convalescent COVID-19. What was sequenced was peripheral blood. V gene TRBV11-3 combines with J gene TRBJ2-2; 9 bases line up with TRBD2. CDR3 region: CASSSGLASGELFF. The CDR3 bases are TGTGCCAGCAGCTCGGGACTAGCCAGCGGGGAGCTGTTTTTT.